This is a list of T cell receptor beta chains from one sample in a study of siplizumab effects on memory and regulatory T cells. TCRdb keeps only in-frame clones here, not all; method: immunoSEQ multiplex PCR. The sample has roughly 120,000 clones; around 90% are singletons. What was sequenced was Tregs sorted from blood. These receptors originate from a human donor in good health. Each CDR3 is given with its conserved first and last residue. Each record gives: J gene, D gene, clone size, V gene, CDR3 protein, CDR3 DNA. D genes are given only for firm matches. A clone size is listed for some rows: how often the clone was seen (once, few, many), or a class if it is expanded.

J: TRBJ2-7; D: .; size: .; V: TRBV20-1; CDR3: CSARSPSEQYF; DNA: TGCAGTGCTAGATCGCCCTCCGAGCAGTACTTC
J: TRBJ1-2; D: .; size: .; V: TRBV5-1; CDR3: CASRDLPGDGYTF; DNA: TGCGCCAGCAGGGACCTCCCAGGGGATGGCTACACCTTC
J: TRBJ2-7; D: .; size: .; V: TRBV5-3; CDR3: CARNRASYEQYF; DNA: TGTGCCAGAAACAGGGCGTCCTACGAGCAGTACTTC
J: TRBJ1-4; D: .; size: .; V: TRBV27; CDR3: CASSLGYGGDEKLFF; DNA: TGTGCCAGCAGTTTAGGGTACGGGGGGGATGAAAAACTGTTTTTT
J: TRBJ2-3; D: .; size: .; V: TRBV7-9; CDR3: CASSLGGWSQNTDTQYF; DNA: TGTGCCAGCAGCTTAGGCGGGTGGAGCCAGAACACAGATACGCAGTATTTT
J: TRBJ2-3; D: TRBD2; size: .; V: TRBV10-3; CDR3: CAISRTSGLSTDTQYF; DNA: TGTGCCATCAGTCGGACTAGCGGGCTCAGCACAGATACGCAGTATTTT
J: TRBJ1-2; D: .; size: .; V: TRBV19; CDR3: CASSIRQTYGYTF; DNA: TGTGCCAGTAGTATTCGACAAACCTATGGCTACACCTTC
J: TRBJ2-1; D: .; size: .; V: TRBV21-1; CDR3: CASSKLKRESHNEQFF; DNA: TGTGCCAGCAGCAAACTTAAGCGGGAGTCTCACAATGAGCAGTTCTTC
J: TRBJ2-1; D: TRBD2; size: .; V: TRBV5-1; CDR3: CASTTGGASNEQFF; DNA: TGCGCCAGCACGACGGGAGGCGCCAGCAATGAGCAGTTCTTC
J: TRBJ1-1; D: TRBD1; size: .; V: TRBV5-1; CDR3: CASSAGQGVEAFF; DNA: TGCGCCAGCAGCGCGGGACAGGGGGTAGAAGCTTTCTTT
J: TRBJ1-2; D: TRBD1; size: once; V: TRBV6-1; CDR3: CASSAPGQENYGYTF; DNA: TGTGCCAGCAGTGCACCGGGACAGGAGAACTATGGCTACACCTTC
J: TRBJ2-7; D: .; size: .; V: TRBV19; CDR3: CASSISLGAYEQYF; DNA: TGTGCCAGTAGTATTAGCCTCGGGGCCTACGAGCAGTACTTC
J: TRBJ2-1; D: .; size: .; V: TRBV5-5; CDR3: CASSLRVGTSGPVFF; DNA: TGTGCCAGCAGCTTAAGGGTGGGGACCTCGGGCCCCGTTTTCTTC
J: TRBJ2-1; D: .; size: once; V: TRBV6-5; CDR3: CASSNRAAEFF; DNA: TGTGCCAGCAGTAACAGGGCCGCGGAGTTCTTC
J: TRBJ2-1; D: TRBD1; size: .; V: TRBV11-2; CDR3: CASSLRDRDPNEQFF; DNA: TGTGCCAGCAGCTTAAGGGACAGGGATCCCAATGAGCAGTTCTTC
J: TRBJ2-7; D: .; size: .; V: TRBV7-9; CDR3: CASKELNNYEQYF; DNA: TGTGCCAGCAAGGAACTAAATAACTACGAGCAGTACTTC
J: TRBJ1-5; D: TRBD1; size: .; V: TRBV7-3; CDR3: CASSLATGRDQPQHF; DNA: TGTGCCAGCAGCTTAGCGACAGGGAGGGATCAGCCCCAGCATTTT
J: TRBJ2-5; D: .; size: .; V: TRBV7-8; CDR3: CASSSMGGQPRETQYF; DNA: TGTGCCAGCAGCTCCATGGGGGGACAGCCCAGAGAGACCCAGTACTTC
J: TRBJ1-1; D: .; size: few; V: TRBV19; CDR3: CASTRDGALTEAFF; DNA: TGTGCCAGTACCAGGGACGGAGCTCTTACTGAAGCTTTCTTT
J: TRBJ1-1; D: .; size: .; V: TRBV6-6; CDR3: CASSPSPNTEAFF; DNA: TGTGCCAGCAGCCCCTCACCGAACACTGAAGCTTTCTTT
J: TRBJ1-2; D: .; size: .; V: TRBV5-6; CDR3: CASSLAGQGRSGYTF; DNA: TGTGCCAGCAGCTTGGCAGGTCAGGGGCGCTCTGGCTACACCTTC
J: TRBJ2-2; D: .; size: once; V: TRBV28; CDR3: CASKTGNTGELFF; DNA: TGTGCCAGCAAAACAGGAAACACCGGGGAGCTGTTTTTT
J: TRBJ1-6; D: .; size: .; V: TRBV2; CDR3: CASTGRAYNSPLHF; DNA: TGTGCCAGCACCGGGAGGGCGTATAATTCACCCCTCCACTTT
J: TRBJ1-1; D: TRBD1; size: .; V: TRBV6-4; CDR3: CASSADRVNTEAFF; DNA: TGTGCCAGCAGTGCTGACAGGGTGAACACTGAAGCTTTCTTT
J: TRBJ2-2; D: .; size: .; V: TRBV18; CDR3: CASSIQGQVSGELFF; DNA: TGTGCCAGCTCAATCCAAGGCCAAGTTTCCGGGGAGCTGTTTTTT
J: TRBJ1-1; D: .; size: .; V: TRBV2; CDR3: CASSTGRGNTEAFF; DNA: TGTGCCAGCAGTACAGGGAGGGGAAACACTGAAGCTTTCTTT
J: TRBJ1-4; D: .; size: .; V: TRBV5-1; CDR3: CASSLDSLVGEKLFF; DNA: TGCGCCAGCAGCTTGGATAGCCTTGTGGGTGAAAAACTGTTTTTT
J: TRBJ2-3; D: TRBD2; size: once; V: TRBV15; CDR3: CATSIGTSGRADTQYF; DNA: TGTGCCACCAGCATCGGGACTAGCGGTAGAGCAGATACGCAGTATTTT
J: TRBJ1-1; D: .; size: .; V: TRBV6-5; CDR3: CASSYIGGTEAFF; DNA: TGTGCCAGCAGTTACATTGGGGGCACTGAAGCTTTCTTT
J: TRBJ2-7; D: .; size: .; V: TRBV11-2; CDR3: CASSLELDSLISYEQYF; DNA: TGTGCCAGCAGCTTAGAGTTGGACAGCTTGATCTCTTACGAGCAGTACTTC
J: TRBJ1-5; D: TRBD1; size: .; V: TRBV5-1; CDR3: CASSLQGPNQPQHF; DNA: TGCGCCAGCAGCTTACAGGGGCCAAATCAGCCCCAGCATTTT
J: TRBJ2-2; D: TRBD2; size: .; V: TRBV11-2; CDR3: CASSFYSGRSTGELFF; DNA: TGTGCCAGCAGCTTTTATAGCGGGAGGAGCACCGGGGAGCTGTTTTTT
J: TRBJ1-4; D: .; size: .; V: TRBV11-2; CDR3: CASSLGRSVTTNEKLFF; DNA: TGTGCCAGCAGCTTAGGGAGGTCCGTCACAACTAATGAAAAACTGTTTTTT
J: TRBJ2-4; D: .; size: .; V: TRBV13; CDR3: CASSLGRVAKNIQYF; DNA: TGTGCCAGCAGCTTAGGCCGAGTAGCCAAAAACATTCAGTACTTC
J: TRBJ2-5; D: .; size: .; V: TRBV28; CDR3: CASIPRGAGQETQYF; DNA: TGTGCCAGCATCCCACGCGGGGCAGGACAAGAGACCCAGTACTTC
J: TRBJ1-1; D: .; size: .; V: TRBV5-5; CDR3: CASSFNRNTEAFF; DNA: TGTGCCAGCAGCTTCAATCGGAACACTGAAGCTTTCTTT
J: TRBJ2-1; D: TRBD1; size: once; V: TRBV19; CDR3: CASSKRQGLGNEQFF; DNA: TGTGCCAGTAGTAAAAGACAGGGGCTGGGGAATGAGCAGTTCTTC
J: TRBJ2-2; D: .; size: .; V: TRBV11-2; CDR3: CASSSGLPGGLFF; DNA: TGTGCCAGCAGCTCAGGACTACCCGGGGGGCTGTTTTTT
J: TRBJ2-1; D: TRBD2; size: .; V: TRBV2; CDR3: CASRATSGRSNEQFF; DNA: TGTGCCAGCAGAGCAACTAGCGGGAGGTCCAATGAGCAGTTCTTC
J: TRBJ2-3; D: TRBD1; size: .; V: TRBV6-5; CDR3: CASSYSGQASDTQYF; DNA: TGTGCCAGCAGTTACTCGGGACAGGCTTCCGATACGCAGTATTTT
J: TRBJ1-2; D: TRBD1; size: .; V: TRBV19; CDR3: CASSDRVVNYGYTF; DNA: TGTGCCAGTAGTGACAGGGTGGTAAACTATGGCTACACCTTC
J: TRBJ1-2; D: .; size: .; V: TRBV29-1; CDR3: CSVAENYGYTF; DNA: TGCAGCGTTGCAGAGAACTATGGCTACACCTTC
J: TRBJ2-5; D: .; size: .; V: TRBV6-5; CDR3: CASSPRRHGETQYF; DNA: TGTGCCAGCAGTCCCCGAAGGCACGGAGAGACCCAGTACTTC